This TCR beta chain was observed in a study of blood T cell repertoires in COVID-19. Germline CDR1 reads SGHVS; CDR2 reads FQNEAQ. This CDR3 is built from 16 residues. V gave up 2 bases and J gave up 3 bases, with 16 bases separating them. Libraries were prepared by immunoSEQ multiplex PCR; TCRdb keeps only in-frame clonotypes and omits some of them. The sample shows roughly 110,000 clones, about 87% of them seen only once. Input material: peripheral blood. This sequence originates from a man aged 45 to 65 with active or convalescent COVID-19. V is TRBV7-8 and J is TRBJ2-5; D perhaps matches TRBD1 (6 bases). The CDR3: CASSLTGHEDEETQYF. The CDR3 DNA sequence: TGTGCCAGCAGCTTAACGGGACACGAGGACGAAGAGACCCAGTACTTC.